Each of the 9 T cell receptor beta chains below was sequenced from the same sample in a study of control samples from healthy donors and cancer patients. Profiling relied on immunoSEQ multiplex PCR, and the TCRdb table lists in-frame clones only, not all of them. The table includes roughly 130,000 clones, about 88% detected once. Sequenced material: blood. Receptors were obtained from a man in his forties or fifties in good health.

This clone was found once. The CDR3 DNA reads TGTGCTAGTGGTTCGCAACCGGGACAGGGTGTCCAAGAGACCCAGTACTTC. Protein sequence: CASGSQPGQGVQETQYF. The V call is TRBV12-5, the J call TRBJ2-5, with 9 bases that match TRBD1. The CDR3 is 17 amino acids. Germline V gene data show CDR1 as LGHNT and CDR2 as FRNRAP. Unmatched junction bases numbered 10, after V lost 4 bases and J lost 1 base.

This chain joins TRBV9 and TRBJ1-4; D is perhaps TRBD1 (5 bases). This CDR3 spans 13 amino acids. Germline V gene lookup returns CDR1 SGDLS and CDR2 YYNGEE. V lost 3 bases, J lost 8 bases, and 11 bases lay in between. CDR3 region: CASSAWDGEKLFF. For the CDR3, the DNA is TGTGCCAGCAGCGCCTGGGACGGCGAAAAACTGTTTTTT.

The genes are TRBV15 and TRBJ2-2; the match to TRBD2 covers 7 bases. Unmatched junction bases numbered 6, after V lost 2 bases and J lost 6 bases. The CDR3 is 15 residues long. Germline V gives CDR1 LNHNV, CDR2 YYDKDF (reference sequence). CDR3 in amino acids: CATSRPSSGSGELFF. The CDR3 coding sequence is TGTGCCACCAGCAGACCTAGTAGCGGGTCCGGGGAGCTGTTTTTT.

The chain links TRBV3-1 (or the pseudogene TRBV3-2) to TRBJ2-2, with 11 bases identical to TRBD1. Germline trimming cut 1 base from V and 7 bases from J; bases unmatched to any gene: 5. Per the germline V gene, CDR1 is LGHDT and CDR2 is YNNKEL (reference sequence). The CDR3 sequence is 16 residues long. CDR3: CASSQGTGGAGGELFF. CDR3 coding DNA: TGTGCCAGCAGCCAAGGGACAGGGGGCGCCGGCGGGGAGCTGTTTTTT.

The CDR3 sequence: CASRDDRGSGNTIYF. CDR3 DNA sequence: TGCGCCAGCAGGGACGACAGGGGCTCTGGAAACACCATATATTTT. This chain uses TRBV5-1 with TRBJ1-3; 8 bases match TRBD1. The trim removed 5 bases at V and 0 bases at J, leaving 4 bases unmatched. This CDR3 contains 15 residues. CDR1 is SGHRS, CDR2 YFSETQ, per germline.

The CDR3 DNA reads TGTGCCAGCAGCCTGGACAGGGGCCCTCGGACCGGGGAGCTGTTTTTT. Protein: CASSLDRGPRTGELFF. V is TRBV7-3 and J is TRBJ2-2, with TRBD1 matching 9 bases. The germline CDR1 and CDR2 sequences are SGHTA and FQGTGA. The CDR3 is 16 amino acids. The V gene end was trimmed by 5 bases and the J gene end by 5 bases; junction bases not matched to a gene: 9.

The rearrangement joins TRBV6-1 to TRBJ1-5, with 8 bases that match TRBD1. The CDR3 length is 17 residues. Germline CDR1 and CDR2: MNHNS and SASEGT. V gave up 1 base and J gave up 6 bases; unmatched junction bases: 11. As DNA, the CDR3 is TGTGCCAGCAGTGAAGTGGCTAATTTCAGGGGGCTTCAGCCCCAGCATTTT. Translated: CASSEVANFRGLQPQHF.

This chain joins TRBV18 and TRBJ2-5; the D is unclear. The V gene lost 3 bases and the J gene lost 1 base, with 6 bases spanning the gap. CDR3 length equals 13 residues. Looked up from germline, CDR1 is KGHSH and CDR2 is LQKENI. CDR3 DNA: TGTGCCAGCTCACCGGCCAGCCAAGAGACCCAGTACTTC. The encoded protein is CASSPASQETQYF.

The gene calls are TRBV30 and TRBJ2-6, with D unclear. Between the trimmed V and J ends, which lost 5 bases and 4 bases, there was a span of 15 bases. The CDR3 is 15 amino acids. CDR1 is GTSNPN, CDR2 SVGIG, per germline (reference sequence). The chain's CDR3 is CAWGLAQTGANVLTF. The CDR3 DNA reads TGTGCCTGGGGCCTCGCTCAGACCGGGGCCAACGTCCTGACTTTC.